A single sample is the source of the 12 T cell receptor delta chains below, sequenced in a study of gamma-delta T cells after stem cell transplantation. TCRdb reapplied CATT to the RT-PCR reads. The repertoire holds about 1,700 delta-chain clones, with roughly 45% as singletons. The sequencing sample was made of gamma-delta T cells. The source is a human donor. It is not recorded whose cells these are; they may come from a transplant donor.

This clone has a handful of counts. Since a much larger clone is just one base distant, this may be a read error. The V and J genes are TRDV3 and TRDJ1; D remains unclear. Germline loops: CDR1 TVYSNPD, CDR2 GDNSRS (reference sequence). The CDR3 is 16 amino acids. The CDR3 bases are TGTGCCGCAAAAAGGTCCCCTGCCATGGGCCACGATAAACCCATCTTT. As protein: CAAKRSPAMGHDKPIF.

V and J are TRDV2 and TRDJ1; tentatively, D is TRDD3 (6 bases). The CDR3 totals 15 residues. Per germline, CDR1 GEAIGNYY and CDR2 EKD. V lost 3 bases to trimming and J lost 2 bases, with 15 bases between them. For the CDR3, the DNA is TGTGCCTGTGACTACTTACTGGGAGGGACCGATAAACTCATCTTT. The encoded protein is CACDYLLGGTDKLIF.

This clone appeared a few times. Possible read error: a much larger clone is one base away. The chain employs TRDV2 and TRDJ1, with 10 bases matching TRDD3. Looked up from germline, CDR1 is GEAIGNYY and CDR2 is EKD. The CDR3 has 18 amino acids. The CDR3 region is CACDTLYTGGSYTNKLIF. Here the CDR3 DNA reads TGTGCCTGTGACACCCTCTATACTGGGGGATCCTACACCAATAAACTCATCTTT.

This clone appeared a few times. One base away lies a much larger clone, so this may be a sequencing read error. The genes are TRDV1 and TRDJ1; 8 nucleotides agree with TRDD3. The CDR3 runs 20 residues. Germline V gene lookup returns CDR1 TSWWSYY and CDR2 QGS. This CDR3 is CAPGERRSWLLGAYTDKLIF. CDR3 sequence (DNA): TGTGCTCCTGGGGAAAGGCGCTCCTGGTTACTGGGGGCTTACACCGATAAACTCATCTTT.

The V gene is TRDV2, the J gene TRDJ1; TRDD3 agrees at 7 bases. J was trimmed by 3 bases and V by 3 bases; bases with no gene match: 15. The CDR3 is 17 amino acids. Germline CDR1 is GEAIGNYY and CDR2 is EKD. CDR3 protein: CACDPLGATRSADKLIF. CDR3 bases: TGTGCCTGTGACCCCCTGGGGGCTACGCGTTCGGCCGATAAACTCATCTTT.

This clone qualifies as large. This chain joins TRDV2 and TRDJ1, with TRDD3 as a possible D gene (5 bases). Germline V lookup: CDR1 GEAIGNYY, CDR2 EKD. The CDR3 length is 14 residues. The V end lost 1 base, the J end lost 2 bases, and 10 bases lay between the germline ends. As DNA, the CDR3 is TGTGCCTGTGACACAGTACTGGCTACCGATAAACTCATCTTT. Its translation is CACDTVLATDKLIF.

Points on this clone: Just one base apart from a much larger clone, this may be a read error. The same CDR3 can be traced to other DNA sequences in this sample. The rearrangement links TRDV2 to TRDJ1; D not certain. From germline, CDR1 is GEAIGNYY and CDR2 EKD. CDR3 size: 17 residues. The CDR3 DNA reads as TGTGCCTGTGACACCGTAGGAAGAAGGGGTAACACAGATAAACTCATCTTT. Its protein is CACDTVGRRGNTDKLIF.

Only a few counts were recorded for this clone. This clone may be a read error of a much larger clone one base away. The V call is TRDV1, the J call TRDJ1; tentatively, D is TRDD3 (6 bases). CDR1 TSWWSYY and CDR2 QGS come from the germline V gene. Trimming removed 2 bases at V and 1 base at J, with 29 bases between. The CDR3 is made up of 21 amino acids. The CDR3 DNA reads TGTGCTCTTGGGGAAGACGATTGGGACCGACTGTGGGATAGGTGCACCGATAAACTCATCTTT. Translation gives CALGEDDWDRLWDRCTDKLIF.

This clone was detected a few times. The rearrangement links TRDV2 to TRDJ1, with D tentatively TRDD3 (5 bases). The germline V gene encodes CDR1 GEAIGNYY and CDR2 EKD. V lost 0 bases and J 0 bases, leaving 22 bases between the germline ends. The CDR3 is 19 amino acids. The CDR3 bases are TGTGCCTGTGACACCGTAGACACTCAAACCCTGGGTAACACCGATAAACTCATCTTT. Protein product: CACDTVDTQTLGNTDKLIF.

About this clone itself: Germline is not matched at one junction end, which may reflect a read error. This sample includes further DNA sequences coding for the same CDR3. CDR3 sequence reads: CACDTLYTGVSYTDKLIF. The CDR3 DNA reads TGTGCCTGTGACACCCTCTATACTGGGGTATCCTACACCGATAAGCTCATCTTT. The rearrangement links TRDV2 to TRDJ1; possibly TRDD3 for D (7 bases). Germline V lookup: CDR1 GEAIGNYY, CDR2 EKD. The CDR3 covers 18 residues.

The CDR3 reads CACDTLGAYTDKLFF. CDR3 coding DNA: TGTGCCTGTGACACTCTGGGAGCGTACACCGATAAACTCTTCTTT. This rearrangement joins TRDV2 to TRDJ1, with D perhaps TRDD3 (5 bases). The J call may be wrong; the DNA end is better matched by TRDJ2. The CDR3 loop spans 15 amino acids. From germline, CDR1 is GEAIGNYY and CDR2 EKD.

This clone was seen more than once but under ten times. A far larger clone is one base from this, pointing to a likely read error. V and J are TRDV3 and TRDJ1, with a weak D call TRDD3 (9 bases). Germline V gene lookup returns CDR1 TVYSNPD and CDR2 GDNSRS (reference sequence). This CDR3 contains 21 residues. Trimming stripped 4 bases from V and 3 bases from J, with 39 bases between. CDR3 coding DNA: TGTGCCTCTGTCTACCTTCCTAAACCGGACTGGGGGACCGTGTACGCCGATAAACTCATCTTT. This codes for CASVYLPKPDWGTVYADKLIF.